These T cell receptor beta chains were read from a single sample in a study of cytomegalovirus exposure and HLA in healthy donors. Data came from immunoSEQ multiplex PCR; TCRdb stores just in-frame clones and leaves some out. The sample has under 110,000 clones, just over 70% seen once. The sample comprised PBMCs. The origin of the receptors is a boy between 10 and 17 years old in good health and CMV-seronegative. The CDR3 runs from the conserved cysteine through the conserved F or W. Each record gives: V gene, clone size, CDR3 length, J gene, D gene, CDR3 protein, CDR3 DNA. A D gene is named only where the DNA matches it firmly. The size entry is marked missing in some rows and otherwise reads once, few, many or a size class.

TRBV5-6	NA	15	TRBJ2-3	TRBD2	CASSSQRENMVTQYF	TGTGCCAGCAGCTCCCAGCGGGAGAATATGGTTACGCAGTATTTT
TRBV30	few	12	TRBJ1-1	NA	CAWNPGNTEAFF	TGTGCCTGGAATCCGGGGAACACTGAAGCTTTCTTT
TRBV30	NA	17	TRBJ1-3	NA	CAWSSETGLGSGNTIYF	TGTGCCTGGAGTTCGGAGACAGGTCTGGGCTCTGGAAACACCATATATTTT
TRBV4-1	NA	14	TRBJ2-1	TRBD2	CASSQREGLNEQFF	TGCGCCAGCAGCCAGAGGGAGGGCCTGAATGAGCAGTTCTTC
TRBV7-6	NA	15	TRBJ2-7	TRBD1	CASSKGTGPSYEQYF	TGTGCCAGCAGCAAAGGGACAGGACCCTCCTACGAGCAGTACTTC
TRBV7-9	few	15	TRBJ1-1	TRBD1	CASSSRTGMNTEAFF	TGTGCCAGCAGCTCAAGGACAGGAATGAACACTGAAGCTTTCTTT
TRBV9	few	14	TRBJ2-5	NA	CASSVSTGRETQYF	TGTGCCAGCAGCGTATCGACAGGGAGGGAGACCCAGTACTTC
TRBV19	NA	13	TRBJ2-7	NA	CASSSGQTYEQYF	TGTGCCAGTAGCTCCGGACAGACCTACGAGCAGTACTTC
TRBV6-5	few	15	TRBJ1-5	TRBD1	CASSRDRGLGQPQHF	TGTGCCAGCAGTAGGGACAGGGGGCTTGGACAGCCCCAGCATTTT
TRBV13	NA	15	TRBJ2-7	NA	CASSLGGGLYYEQYF	TGTGCCAGCAGCTTAGGTGGTGGACTCTACTACGAGCAGTACTTC
TRBV5-4	NA	13	TRBJ1-1	NA	CASSLPGVTEAFF	TGTGCCAGCAGTTTGCCAGGGGTCACTGAAGCTTTCTTT
TRBV5-1	NA	15	TRBJ2-5	TRBD2	CASSLGGTREETQYF	TGCGCCAGCAGCTTGGGTGGGACTAGGGAAGAGACCCAGTACTTC
TRBV5-6	NA	14	TRBJ1-1	NA	CASSPVLVNTEAFF	TGTGCCAGCAGCCCGGTCCTGGTGAACACTGAAGCTTTCTTT
TRBV6-5	NA	15	TRBJ2-3	TRBD2	CASSYSRLASDTQYF	TGTGCCAGCAGTTACTCGAGACTAGCGTCAGATACGCAGTATTTT
TRBV28	NA	15	TRBJ1-2	TRBD1	CASKNPTGQAYGYTF	TGTGCCAGCAAAAACCCCACGGGACAGGCCTATGGCTACACCTTC
TRBV6-1	NA	18	TRBJ1-5	NA	CASSDTERQPYSNQPQHF	TGTGCCAGCAGTGACACCGAACGACAGCCCTATAGCAATCAGCCCCAGCATTTT
TRBV5-6	NA	13	TRBJ2-7	NA	CASTIDRAYEQYF	TGTGCCAGCACCATTGACAGAGCCTACGAGCAGTACTTC